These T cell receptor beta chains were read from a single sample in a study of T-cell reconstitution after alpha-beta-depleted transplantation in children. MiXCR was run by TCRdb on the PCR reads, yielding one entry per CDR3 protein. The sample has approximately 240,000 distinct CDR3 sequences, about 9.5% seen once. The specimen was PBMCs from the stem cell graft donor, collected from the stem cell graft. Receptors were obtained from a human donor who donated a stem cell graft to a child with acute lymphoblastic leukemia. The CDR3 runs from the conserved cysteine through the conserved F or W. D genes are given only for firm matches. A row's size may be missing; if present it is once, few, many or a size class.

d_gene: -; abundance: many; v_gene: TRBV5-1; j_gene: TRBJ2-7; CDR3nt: TGCGCCAGCAGCTTATACGCCGAGGGCGGCTACGAGCAGTACTTC; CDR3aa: CASSLYAEGGYEQYF
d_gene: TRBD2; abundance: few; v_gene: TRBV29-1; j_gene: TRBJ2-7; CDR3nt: TGCAGCGTTGGTCTTGGCTCCGGGGGGGGAGTTTCCTACGAGCAGTACTTC; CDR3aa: CSVGLGSGGGVSYEQYF
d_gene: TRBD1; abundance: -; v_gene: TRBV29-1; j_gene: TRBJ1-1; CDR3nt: TGCAGCGTTCTGGGGAGGGGGCGAGATCGGGCTTTCTTT; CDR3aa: CSVLGRGRDRAFF
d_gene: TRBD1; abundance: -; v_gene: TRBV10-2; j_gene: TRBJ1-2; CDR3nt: TGCGCCAGCAGCCGACAGGGGGCTGACTATGGCTACACCTTC; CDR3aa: CASSRQGADYGYTF
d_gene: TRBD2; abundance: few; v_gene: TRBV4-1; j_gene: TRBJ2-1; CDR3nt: TGCGCCAGCAGCCCCCGGGGCAGCGGGGCGCCCTACAATGAGCAGTTCTTC; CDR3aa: CASSPRGSGAPYNEQFF
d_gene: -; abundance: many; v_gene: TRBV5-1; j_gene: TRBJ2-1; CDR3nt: TGCGCCAGCAGGGATGGGTTCACCGGCAATGAGCAGTTCTTC; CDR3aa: CASRDGFTGNEQFF
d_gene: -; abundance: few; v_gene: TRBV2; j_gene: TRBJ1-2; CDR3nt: TGTGCCAGCAAGAAGGAGGGCTCTAACTATGGCTACACCTTC; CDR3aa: CASKKEGSNYGYTF
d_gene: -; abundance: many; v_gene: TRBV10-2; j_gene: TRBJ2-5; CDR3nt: TGCGCCAGCAGTGAGGAGGCGGTCTGGACCCAGTACTTC; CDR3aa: CASSEEAVWTQYF
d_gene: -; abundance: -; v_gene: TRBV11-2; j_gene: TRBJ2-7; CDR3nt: TGTGCCAGCAGCTTAGTTCGGGGAGCCTACGAGCAGTACTTC; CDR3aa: CASSLVRGAYEQYF
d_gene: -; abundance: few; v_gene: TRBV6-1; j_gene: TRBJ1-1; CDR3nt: TGTGCCAGCAGCCCCCGACGGAACACTGAAGCTTTCTTT; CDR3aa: CASSPRRNTEAFF
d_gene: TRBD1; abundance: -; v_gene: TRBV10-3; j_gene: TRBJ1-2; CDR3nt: TGTGCCCTGGGACAGGGGAGCTATGGCTACACCTTC; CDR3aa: CALGQGSYGYTF
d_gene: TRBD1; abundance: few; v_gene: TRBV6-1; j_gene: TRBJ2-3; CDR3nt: TGTGCCAGCAGTGCCCTACCGGGACAGGTTTTTGATACGCAGTATTTT; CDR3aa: CASSALPGQVFDTQYF
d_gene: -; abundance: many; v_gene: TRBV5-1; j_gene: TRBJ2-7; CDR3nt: TGCGCCAGCAGCTTTGACAGTCCCCGCGAGCAGTACTTC; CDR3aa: CASSFDSPREQYF
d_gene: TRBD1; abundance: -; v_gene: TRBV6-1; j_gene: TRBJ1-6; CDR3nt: TGTGCCAGCAGAGAAACGGACAGGGGTCGATCACCCCTCCACTTT; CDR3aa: CASRETDRGRSPLHF
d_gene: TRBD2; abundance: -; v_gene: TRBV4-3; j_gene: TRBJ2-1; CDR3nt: TGCGCCAGCAGCCAAGTAGCCAGCGGGGGAGGCGGTGAGCAGTTCTTC; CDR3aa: CASSQVASGGGGEQFF
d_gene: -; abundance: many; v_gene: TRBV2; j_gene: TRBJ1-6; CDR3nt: TGTGCCAGCAGCCAGGACCCGGGACGTTATAATTCACCCCTCCACTTT; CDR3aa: CASSQDPGRYNSPLHF
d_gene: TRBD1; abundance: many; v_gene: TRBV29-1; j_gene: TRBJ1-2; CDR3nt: TGCAGCGTTGGATCGGGACAGGGAAGTGTTGGCTACACCTTC; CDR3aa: CSVGSGQGSVGYTF
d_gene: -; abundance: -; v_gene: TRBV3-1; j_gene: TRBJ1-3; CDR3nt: TGTGCCAGCAGTTACGACGGTTCCTCTGGAAACACCATATATTTT; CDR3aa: CASSYDGSSGNTIYF
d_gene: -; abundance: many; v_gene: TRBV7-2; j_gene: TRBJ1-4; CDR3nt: TGTGCCAGCAGCTTAGACAGGGTGCAAAAACTGTTTTTT; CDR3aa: CASSLDRVQKLFF
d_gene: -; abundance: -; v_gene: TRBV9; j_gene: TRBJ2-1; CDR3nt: TGTGCCAGCAGCGTAGTGTGGCAGGCTAATGAGCAGTTCTTC; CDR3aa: CASSVVWQANEQFF
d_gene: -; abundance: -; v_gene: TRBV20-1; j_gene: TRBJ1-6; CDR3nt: TGCAGTGCCTCCGTCGGCAGGGTGGATTCACCCCTCCACTTT; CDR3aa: CSASVGRVDSPLHF
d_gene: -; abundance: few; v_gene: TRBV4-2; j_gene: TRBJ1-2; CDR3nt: TGTGCCAGCAGCCAAGGGTCGGAGGGCGCTTTCTATGGCTACACCTTC; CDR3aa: CASSQGSEGAFYGYTF
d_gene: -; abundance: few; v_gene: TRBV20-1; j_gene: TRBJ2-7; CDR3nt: TGCAGTGCCGAAACCCGTTACGAGCAGTACTTC; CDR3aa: CSAETRYEQYF
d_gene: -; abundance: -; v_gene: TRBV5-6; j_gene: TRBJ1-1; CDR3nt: TGTGCCAGCAGCTTGCAGTGGGCTGAAGCTTTCTTT; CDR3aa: CASSLQWAEAFF
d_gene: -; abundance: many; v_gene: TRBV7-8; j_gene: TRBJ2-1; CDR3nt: TGTGCCAGCAGCCTCTCACGGAAGTACAATGAGCAGTTCTTC; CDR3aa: CASSLSRKYNEQFF
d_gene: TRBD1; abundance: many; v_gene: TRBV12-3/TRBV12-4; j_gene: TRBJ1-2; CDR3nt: TGTGCCAGCAGTGACGGGACAGGGGATGGCTACACCTTC; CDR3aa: CASSDGTGDGYTF
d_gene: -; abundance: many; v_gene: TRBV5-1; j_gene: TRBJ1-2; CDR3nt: TGCGCCAGCAGCGCGGACATCTATGGCTACACCTTC; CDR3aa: CASSADIYGYTF
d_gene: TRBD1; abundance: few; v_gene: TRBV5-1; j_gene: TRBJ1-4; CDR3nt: TGCGCCAGCAGCGGAAAGCTGGGGGCAGGGGGAAATGAAAAACTGTTTTTT; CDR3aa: CASSGKLGAGGNEKLFF
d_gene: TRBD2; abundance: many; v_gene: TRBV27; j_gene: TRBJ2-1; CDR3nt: TGTGCCAGCAGTCCCCCGGGAGGACTCGAGCAGTTCTTC; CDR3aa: CASSPPGGLEQFF
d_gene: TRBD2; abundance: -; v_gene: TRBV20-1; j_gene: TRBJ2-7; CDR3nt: TGCAGTGCTAGTGTTCCGGGAGGCGCCTACGAGCAGTACTTC; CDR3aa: CSASVPGGAYEQYF
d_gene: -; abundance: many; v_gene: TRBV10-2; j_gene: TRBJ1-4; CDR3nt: TGCGCCAGCAGTGAGTCGAGAAGAACTAATGAAAAACTGTTTTTT; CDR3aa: CASSESRRTNEKLFF
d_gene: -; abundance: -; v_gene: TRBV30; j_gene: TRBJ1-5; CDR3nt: TGTGCCTGGAGTGAAGGGGTGGATCAGCCCCAGCATTTT; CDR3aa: CAWSEGVDQPQHF
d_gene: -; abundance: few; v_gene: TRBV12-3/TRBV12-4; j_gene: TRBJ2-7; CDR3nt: TGTGCCAGCAGTCCTCCAGGAGCCGGAAGGGCCTACGAGCAGTACTTC; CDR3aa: CASSPPGAGRAYEQYF
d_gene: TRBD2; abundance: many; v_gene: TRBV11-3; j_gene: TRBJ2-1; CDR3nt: TGTGCCAGCAGCTTCGGGGGGAGCTCCTACAATGAGCAGTTCTTC; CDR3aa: CASSFGGSSYNEQFF
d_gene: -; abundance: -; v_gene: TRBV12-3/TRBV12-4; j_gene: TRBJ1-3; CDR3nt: TGTGCCAGCAGACCGTCCGACAGTCTTATGGAATACACCATATATTTT; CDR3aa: CASRPSDSLMEYTIYF
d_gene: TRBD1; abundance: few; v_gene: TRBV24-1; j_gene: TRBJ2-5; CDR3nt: TGTGCCACCAGTGATCCTCGGGACAGCCAAGAGACCCAGTACTTC; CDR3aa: CATSDPRDSQETQYF
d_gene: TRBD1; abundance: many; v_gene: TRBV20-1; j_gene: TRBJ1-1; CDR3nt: TGCAGTGCTTTACCAGGGACAGGGGGCCGGGGCACTGAAGCTTTCTTT; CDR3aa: CSALPGTGGRGTEAFF
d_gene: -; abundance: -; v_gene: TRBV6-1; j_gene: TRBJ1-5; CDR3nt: TGTGCCAGCAGGCCGGGGGGGTTCGGAGGCAATCAGCCCCAGCATTTT; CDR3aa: CASRPGGFGGNQPQHF
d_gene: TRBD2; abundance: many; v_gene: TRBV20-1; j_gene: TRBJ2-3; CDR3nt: TGCAGTGCCCACAAACTAGCGGCCACAGATACGCAGTATTTT; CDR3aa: CSAHKLAATDTQYF
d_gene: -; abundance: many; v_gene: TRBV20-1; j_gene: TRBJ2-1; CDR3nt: TGCAGTGCTACGGTCCTCGGACCAGACAATGAGCAGTTCTTC; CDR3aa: CSATVLGPDNEQFF
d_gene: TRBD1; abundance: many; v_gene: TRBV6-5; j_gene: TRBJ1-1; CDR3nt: TGTGCCAGCAGGCGACAGGGGCAGCCTGAAGCTTTCTTT; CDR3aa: CASRRQGQPEAFF
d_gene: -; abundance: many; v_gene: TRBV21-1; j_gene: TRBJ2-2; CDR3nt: TGTGCCAGCAGCAACGGGCAGGAGGAGGGCCCCGGGGAGCTGTTTTTT; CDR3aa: CASSNGQEEGPGELFF
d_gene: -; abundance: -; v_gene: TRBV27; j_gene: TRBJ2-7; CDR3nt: TGTGCCAGCAGGCCCGCCCCGAGGGGCGAGCAGTACTTC; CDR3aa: CASRPAPRGEQYF
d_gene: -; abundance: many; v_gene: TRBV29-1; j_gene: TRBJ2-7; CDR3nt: TGCAGCGTTGCTCCAGCGCGGGACTACGAGCAGTACTTC; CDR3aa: CSVAPARDYEQYF
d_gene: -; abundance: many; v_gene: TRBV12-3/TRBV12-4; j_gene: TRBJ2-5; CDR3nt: TGTGCCAGCAGTTTAGAACCGAAAGGGGAGACCCAGTACTTC; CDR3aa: CASSLEPKGETQYF
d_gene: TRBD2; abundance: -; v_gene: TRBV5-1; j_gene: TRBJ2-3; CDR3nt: TGCGCCAGCAGCTTGGTCACTAGCGGGGACATCACAGATACGCAGTATTTT; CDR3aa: CASSLVTSGDITDTQYF
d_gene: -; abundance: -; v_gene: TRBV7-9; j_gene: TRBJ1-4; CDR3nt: TGTGCCAGCAGCTTAGAATCCCCAAGTCTGTTTTTT; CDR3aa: CASSLESPSLFF
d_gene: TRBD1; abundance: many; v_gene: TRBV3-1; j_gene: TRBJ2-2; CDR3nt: TGTGCCAGCAGCCCCCTGGACAGGGTGAACACCGGGGAGCTGTTTTTT; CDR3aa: CASSPLDRVNTGELFF
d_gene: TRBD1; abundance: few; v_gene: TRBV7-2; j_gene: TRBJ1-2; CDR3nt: TGTGCCAGAGCAGGGGGGGTCGGCTATGGCTACACCTTC; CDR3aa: CARAGGVGYGYTF
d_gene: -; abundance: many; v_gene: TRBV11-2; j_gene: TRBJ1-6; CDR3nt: TGTGCCAGCAGCTTACAGGGAATGGATTCACCCCTCCACTTT; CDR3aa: CASSLQGMDSPLHF
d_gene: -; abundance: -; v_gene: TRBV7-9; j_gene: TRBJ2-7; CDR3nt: TGTGCCAGCAGCTCAGGAGAGAAACGATACGAGCAGTACTTC; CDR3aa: CASSSGEKRYEQYF
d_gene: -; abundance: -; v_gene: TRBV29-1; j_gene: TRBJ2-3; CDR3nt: TGCAGCGTTGATTCCAGACTTCCAGATACGCAGTATTTT; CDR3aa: CSVDSRLPDTQYF
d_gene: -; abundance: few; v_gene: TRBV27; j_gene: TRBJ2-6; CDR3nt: TGTGCCAGCAGGCCCAGTCCTGGGGCCAACGTCCTGACTTTC; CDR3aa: CASRPSPGANVLTF
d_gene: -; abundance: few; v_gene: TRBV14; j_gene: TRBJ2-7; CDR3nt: TGTGCCAGCAGTTTTTCGGGAAGGATCTACGAGCAGTACTTC; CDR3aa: CASSFSGRIYEQYF
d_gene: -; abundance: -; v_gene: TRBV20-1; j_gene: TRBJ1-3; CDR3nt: TGCAGTGCCCAAGTGGGACTCAGCTCTGGAAACACCATATATTTT; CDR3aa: CSAQVGLSSGNTIYF